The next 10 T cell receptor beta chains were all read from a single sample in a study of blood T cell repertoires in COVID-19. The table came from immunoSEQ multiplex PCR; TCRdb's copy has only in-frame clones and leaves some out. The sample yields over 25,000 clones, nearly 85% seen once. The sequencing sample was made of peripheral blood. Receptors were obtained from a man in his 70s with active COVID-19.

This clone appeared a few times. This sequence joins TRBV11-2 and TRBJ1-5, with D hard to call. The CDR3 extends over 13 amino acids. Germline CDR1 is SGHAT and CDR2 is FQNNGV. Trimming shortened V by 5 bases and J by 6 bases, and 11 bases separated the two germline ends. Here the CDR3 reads CASSPGRAQPQHF. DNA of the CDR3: TGTGCCAGCAGCCCTGGGAGGGCTCAGCCCCAGCATTTT.

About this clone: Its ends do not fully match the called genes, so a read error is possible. CDR3 loop: CASSPTSGGSHNEQFF. The CDR3, as DNA: TGTGCCAGCAGCCCGACTAGCGGGGGCTCCCACAATGAGCAGTTCTTC. The chain employs TRBV5-5 and TRBJ2-1; 12 nucleotides line up with TRBD2. The CDR3 totals 16 residues. Germline lookup yields CDR1 SGHKS and CDR2 YYEKEE (reference sequence).

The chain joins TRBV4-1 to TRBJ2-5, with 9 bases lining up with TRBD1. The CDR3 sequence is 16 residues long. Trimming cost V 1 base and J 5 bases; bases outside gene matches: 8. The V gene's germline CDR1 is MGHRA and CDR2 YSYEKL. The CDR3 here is CASSQAGTGSWETQYF. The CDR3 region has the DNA TGCGCCAGCAGCCAAGCAGGGACAGGGTCATGGGAGACCCAGTACTTC.

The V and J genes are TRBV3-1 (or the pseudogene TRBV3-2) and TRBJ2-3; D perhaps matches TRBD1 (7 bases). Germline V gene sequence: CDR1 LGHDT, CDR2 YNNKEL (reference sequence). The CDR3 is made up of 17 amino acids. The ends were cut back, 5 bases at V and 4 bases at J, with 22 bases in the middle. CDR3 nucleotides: TGTGCCAGCAGCTACTCCCGCCGGAGGGGGCGTGCAGATACGCAGTATTTT. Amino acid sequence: CASSYSRRRGRADTQYF.

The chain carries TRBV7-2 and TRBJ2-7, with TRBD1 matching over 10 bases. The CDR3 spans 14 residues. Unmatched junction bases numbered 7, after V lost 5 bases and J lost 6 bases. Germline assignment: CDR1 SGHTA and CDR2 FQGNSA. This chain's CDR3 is CASSPGQGVSEQYF. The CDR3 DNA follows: TGTGCCAGCAGCCCCGGACAGGGGGTGTCCGAGCAGTACTTC.

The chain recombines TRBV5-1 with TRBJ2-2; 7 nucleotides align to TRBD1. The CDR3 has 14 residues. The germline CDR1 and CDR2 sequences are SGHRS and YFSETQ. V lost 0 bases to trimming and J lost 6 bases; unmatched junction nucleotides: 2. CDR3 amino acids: CASSLGQGAGELFF. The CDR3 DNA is TGCGCCAGCAGCTTGGGGCAGGGGGCCGGGGAGCTGTTTTTT.

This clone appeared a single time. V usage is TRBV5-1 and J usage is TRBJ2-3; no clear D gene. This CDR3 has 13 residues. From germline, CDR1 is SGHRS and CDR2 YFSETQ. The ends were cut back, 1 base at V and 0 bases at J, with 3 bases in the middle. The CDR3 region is CASSLQSTDTQYF. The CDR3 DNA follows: TGCGCCAGCAGCTTGCAGAGCACAGATACGCAGTATTTT.

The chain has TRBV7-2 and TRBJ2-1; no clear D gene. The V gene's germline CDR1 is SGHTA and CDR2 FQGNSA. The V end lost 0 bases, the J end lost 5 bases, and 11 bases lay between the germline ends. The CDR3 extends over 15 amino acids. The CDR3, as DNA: TGTGCCAGCAGCTTAGCGGCAGGTTTTCACAATGAGCAGTTCTTC. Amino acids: CASSLAAGFHNEQFF.

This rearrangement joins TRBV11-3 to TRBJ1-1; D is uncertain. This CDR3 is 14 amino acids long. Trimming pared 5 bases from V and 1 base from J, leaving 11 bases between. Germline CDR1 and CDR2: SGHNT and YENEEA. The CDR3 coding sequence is TGTGCCAGCAGCCCCACCCGCGGGAACACTGAAGCTTTCTTT. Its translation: CASSPTRGNTEAFF.

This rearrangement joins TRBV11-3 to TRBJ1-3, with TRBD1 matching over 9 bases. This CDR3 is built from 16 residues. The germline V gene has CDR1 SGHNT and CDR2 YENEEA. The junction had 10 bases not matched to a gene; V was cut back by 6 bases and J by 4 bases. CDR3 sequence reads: CASSSIPQGAGNTIYF. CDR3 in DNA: TGTGCCAGCAGTTCCATCCCACAGGGGGCCGGAAACACCATATATTTT.